A selection of T cell receptor beta chains follows, all from one sample in a study of CD8 T cells in Susac syndrome. TCRdb fed the immunoSEQ multiplex PCR reads into MiXCR, producing one record per CDR3 protein. This sample carries around 220,000 distinct CDR3 sequences, 80% to 95% of them seen once, and the ten largest clones take roughly 0.13%. The sequenced sample was CD8+ T cells from PBMCs. The receptor source for this set is a human donor with multiple sclerosis. Both conserved end residues are part of each CDR3. The D gene is left open where the match is weak. For some rows the clone size is stated as once, few or many, or as a class when expanded; others skip it.

J gene	D gene	CDR3 length	V gene	clone size	CDR3 DNA	CDR3 protein
TRBJ1-4	NA	14	TRBV7-9	NA	TGTGCCAGCAGCTTAGCAGGGTTGGATGAAAAACTGTTTTTT	CASSLAGLDEKLFF
TRBJ2-5	NA	14	TRBV20-1	NA	TGCAGTGCTAGAGGGGGGGACATGGGGGAGACCCAGTACTTC	CSARGGDMGETQYF
TRBJ2-3	TRBD2	19	TRBV12-3/TRBV12-4	NA	TGTGCCAGCAGTTTAGCGCGCGGGGGGGCCCCCTGGGCAGAAGATACGCAGTATTTT	CASSLARGGAPWAEDTQYF
TRBJ2-3	NA	13	TRBV7-6	NA	TGTGCCAGCAGCCCCGCGAGCACAGATACGCAGTATTTT	CASSPASTDTQYF
TRBJ2-1	NA	12	TRBV5-6	NA	TGTGCCAGCAGCGGCCCTTCGCGGGCGCAGTTCTTC	CASSGPSRAQFF
TRBJ1-1	NA	15	TRBV4-1	NA	TGCGCCAGCAGCCAAGATGTTTGGGGAGGGACTGAAGCTTTCTTT	CASSQDVWGGTEAFF
TRBJ2-7	NA	13	TRBV7-8	few	TGTGCCAGTAATTGGGACATATCCTACGAGCAGTACTTC	CASNWDISYEQYF
TRBJ2-1	NA	13	TRBV20-1	NA	TGCAGTGCTAGACCTGGGAGATACAATGAGCAGTTCTTC	CSARPGRYNEQFF
TRBJ2-6	NA	14	TRBV11-1	NA	TGTGCCAGCAATACAGGTGCTGGGGCCAACGTCCTGACTTTC	CASNTGAGANVLTF
TRBJ2-5	NA	14	TRBV30	NA	TGTGCCTGGAGTGTAAACGGGAGTCCCGAGACCCAGTACTTC	CAWSVNGSPETQYF
TRBJ2-7	TRBD1	15	TRBV27	NA	TGTGCCAGCAGTTTATTGGGACAGGGGGCAGGCGAGCAGTACTTC	CASSLLGQGAGEQYF
TRBJ2-3	NA	12	TRBV18	NA	TGTGCCAGCTCACCCAAAACAGATACGCAGTATTTT	CASSPKTDTQYF
TRBJ1-2	NA	14	TRBV2	NA	TGTGCCAGCAGTGAAATTGGGCAGGGTGACGGCTACACCTTC	CASSEIGQGDGYTF
TRBJ2-3	NA	15	TRBV12-3/TRBV12-4	NA	TGTGCCAGCAGTTTAGAAAGGGAGGCCACAGATACGCAGTATTTT	CASSLEREATDTQYF
TRBJ1-1	TRBD1	17	TRBV12-3/TRBV12-4	once	TGTGCCAGCAGACCAGGACAGGGGGCCGGTACAGGCACTGAAGCTTTCTTT	CASRPGQGAGTGTEAFF
TRBJ2-5	NA	16	TRBV30	NA	TGTGCCTGGAGTGTTGGTCTGCGGGGGCAGGCAGAGACCCAGTACTTC	CAWSVGLRGQAETQYF